Listed below are T cell receptor beta chains from one sample, sequenced in a study of early T cells in non-severe SARS-CoV-2 infection. TCRdb passed the 5' RACE reads through MiXCR, listing each CDR3 protein once. Seen here are about 83,000 distinct CDR3 sequences, about 10% observed once, and the top ten hold around 8%. Here the sequenced sample was whole blood, taken at baseline. The receptor set was obtained from an adult who was a healthcare worker with PCR-confirmed SARS-CoV-2 infection or an uninfected control (not recorded which). Each CDR3 is given with its conserved first and last residue. The D gene is left open where the match is weak. Clone sizes are given selectively: once, few, many, or a class where the clone is expanded.

TRBD2 | TRBJ2-3 | TRBV6-5 | few | CASGRGLAGGDWSTDTQYF | TGTGCCAGCGGCCGGGGACTAGCGGGAGGCGATTGGAGCACAGATACGCAGTATTTT
TRBD2 | TRBJ2-3 | TRBV28 | many | CASSKVAGLSTDTQYF | TGTGCCAGCAGTAAGGTAGCGGGCCTTAGCACAGATACGCAGTATTTT
TRBD2 | TRBJ2-3 | TRBV7-2 | many | CASSLREGRVDTQYF | TGTGCCAGCAGCTTACGGGAGGGCCGAGTAGATACGCAGTATTTT
- | TRBJ1-4 | TRBV6-6 | many | CASSFPDRNEKLFF | TGTGCCAGCAGTTTCCCTGATCGAAATGAAAAACTGTTTTTT
- | TRBJ1-6 | TRBV6-1 | - | CATGRAWDSPLHF | TGTGCCACCGGGAGGGCCTGGGATTCACCCCTCCACTTT
- | TRBJ2-2 | TRBV28 | many | CASSFRGAGGGELFF | TGTGCCAGCAGTTTCAGGGGCGCCGGGGGCGGGGAGCTGTTTTTT
TRBD2 | TRBJ2-5 | TRBV3-1 | few | CASSHALLAGDAETQYF | TGTGCCAGCAGCCACGCCTTACTAGCGGGAGATGCAGAGACCCAGTACTTC
- | TRBJ1-5 | TRBV2 | many | CASTRTHSNQPQHF | TGTGCCAGCACTAGGACTCATAGCAATCAGCCCCAGCATTTT
- | TRBJ1-5 | TRBV7-2 | - | CASSLRGGEPQHF | TGTGCCAGCAGCTTAAGAGGGGGAGAGCCCCAGCATTTT
TRBD2 | TRBJ2-3 | TRBV7-2 | - | CASSPGTSAANTQYF | TGTGCCAGCAGCCCTGGGACTAGCGCTGCTAATACGCAGTATTTT
- | TRBJ2-1 | TRBV7-6 | - | CASSLVSGTNEQFF | TGTGCCAGCAGCTTAGTAAGTGGAACAAATGAGCAGTTCTTC
- | TRBJ2-1 | TRBV14 | many | CASSQLTGWNEQFF | TGTGCCAGCAGCCAACTGACTGGATGGAATGAGCAGTTCTTC
- | TRBJ1-2 | TRBV12-3/TRBV12-4 | few | CASSTQGRYGYTF | TGTGCCAGCAGTACCCAGGGGCGGTATGGCTACACCTTC
- | TRBJ1-2 | TRBV14 | - | CASSQVGRANYYGYTF | TGTGCCAGCAGCCAAGTGGGCAGGGCGAACTACTATGGCTACACCTTC
TRBD1 | TRBJ1-5 | TRBV20-1 | many | CSALDRGNQPQHF | TGCAGTGCCCTCGACAGGGGTAATCAGCCCCAGCATTTT
TRBD2 | TRBJ2-7 | TRBV6-2/TRBV6-3 | - | CASSYLRETASF | TGTGCCAGCAGTTATTTGCGGGAGACAGCCTCTTTC
- | TRBJ2-1 | TRBV3-1 | many | CASSQEARTNGANEQFF | TGTGCCAGCAGCCAAGAGGCCCGGACTAATGGGGCGAATGAGCAGTTCTTC
TRBD2 | TRBJ2-7 | TRBV5-1 | many | CASSSSLAGVGEQYF | TGCGCCAGCAGCTCTAGTCTAGCGGGAGTAGGGGAGCAGTACTTC
- | TRBJ2-7 | TRBV20-1 | few | CSIRLAGYSYEQYF | TGCAGCATTAGACTTGCCGGGTACAGCTACGAGCAGTACTTC
- | TRBJ1-2 | TRBV20-1 | - | CSASDVPRNYGYTF | TGCAGTGCTAGCGACGTTCCGAGAAACTATGGCTACACCTTC
- | TRBJ1-1 | TRBV6-1 | - | CASSERSGAEAFF | TGTGCCAGCAGTGAGCGGAGTGGCGCTGAAGCTTTCTTT
TRBD1 | TRBJ2-7 | TRBV20-1 | few | CSATRDRGHEQYF | TGCAGTGCTACCCGGGACAGGGGCCACGAGCAGTACTTC
- | TRBJ2-1 | TRBV15 | few | CATSREGRGVEQFF | TGTGCCACCAGCAGAGAGGGTCGGGGAGTTGAGCAGTTCTTC
- | TRBJ1-4 | TRBV12-3/TRBV12-4 | few | CASSFGTGNEKLFF | TGTGCCAGCAGTTTTGGGACGGGCAATGAAAAACTGTTTTTT
- | TRBJ2-3 | TRBV5-6 | few | CASRPYTGDTQYF | TGTGCCAGCAGGCCTTACACGGGGGATACGCAGTATTTT
TRBD1 | TRBJ1-1 | TRBV28 | - | CASSLEQGEGTEAFF | TGTGCCAGCAGTTTAGAACAGGGGGAGGGCACTGAAGCTTTCTTT
- | TRBJ2-3 | TRBV18 | - | CASSPESDTQYF | TGTGCCAGCTCACCGGAATCAGATACGCAGTATTTT
TRBD1 | TRBJ1-5 | TRBV27 | many | CASRGTGGINQPQHF | TGTGCCAGCAGGGGGACAGGGGGTATCAATCAGCCCCAGCATTTT
- | TRBJ2-5 | TRBV3-1 | few | CASRQFEGETQYF | TGTGCCAGCAGGCAATTTGAGGGAGAGACCCAGTACTTC
- | TRBJ1-4 | TRBV20-1 | many | CSAVREGDEKLFF | TGCAGTGCAGTACGGGAGGGGGATGAAAAACTGTTTTTT
TRBD1 | TRBJ2-3 | TRBV5-1 | - | CASMETGSTDTQYF | TGCGCCAGCATGGAGACAGGGAGCACAGATACGCAGTATTTT
TRBD2 | TRBJ2-7 | TRBV28 | many | CASSLPSGRANLGEQYF | TGTGCCAGCAGTTTACCCAGCGGGAGGGCCAATTTGGGGGAGCAGTACTTC
- | TRBJ2-5 | TRBV7-9 | - | CASSSMYQETQYF | TGTGCCAGCAGCTCTATGTACCAAGAGACCCAGTACTTC
- | TRBJ2-5 | TRBV4-2 | few | CASSQRNLDSETQYF | TGTGCCAGCAGCCAGAGGAATTTAGATTCGGAGACCCAGTACTTC
- | TRBJ2-1 | TRBV7-7 | few | CASSLGRSGEQFF | TGTGCCAGCAGCCTAGGCAGGTCCGGTGAGCAGTTCTTC
- | TRBJ2-7 | TRBV20-1 | - | CSARDLKVLYEQYF | TGCAGTGCTAGAGACTTAAAGGTCCTCTACGAGCAGTACTTC
TRBD1 | TRBJ1-4 | TRBV10-3 | many | CAISGSGTAGEKLFF | TGTGCCATCAGTGGGTCCGGGACAGCGGGGGAAAAACTGTTTTTT